Ten or more counts support the clone carrying this T cell receptor beta chain. Its antigen is undetermined. The CDR3 runs to 12 residues. V lost 5 bases and J lost 1, with 5 bases in between. Across 18 months, stable Graves' hyperthyroidism was marked by no progression to ophthalmopathy. The diagnostic basis comprised clinical symptoms, serum thyroxine and TRAb, thyroid ultrasound and orbital computed tomography. This specimen comes from a study of T cells in Graves' hyperthyroidism and ophthalmopathy. Study-level points and caveats: Progression to ophthalmopathy was predicted a median of about 6.6 months early.

TCR beta CDR3 regions were amplified from RNA transcripts. Researchers ran a first-round RT-PCR on the TCR CDR3 using the HTBI primer set. TCRdb fed the multiplex PCR reads into MiXCR, producing one record per CDR3 protein. The sample lists 92,000 or so distinct CDR3 sequences, over 50% occurring once. Material for sequencing was blood. This TCR was sampled from a woman aged 40 to 49 with Graves' hyperthyroidism. J is TRBJ1-1 and V is TRBV12-3 or TRBV12-4; D is unresolved. The CDR3 nucleotides read TGTGCCAGCAGTCCCTGGAACACTGAAGCTTTCTTT. Amino acids: CASSPWNTEAFF.